This TCR beta chain was profiled in a study of blood T cell repertoires in COVID-19. About the study: Spain, Italy and the United States supplied samples that represented acute and convalescent COVID-19. The cDNA or gDNA used as material had been derived from T cells, B-cell-depleted T cells, or PBMCs.

The V gene's germline CDR1 is SGHTA and CDR2 FQGNSA. The CDR3 extends over 13 amino acids. The V segment lost 1 base and the J segment 4 bases; nucleotides outside the gene matches: 0. Authors' data handling: Amplification of reference gene primers was used by the study to estimate nucleated cell counts. Clones were sequenced by immunoSEQ multiplex PCR, and TCRdb holds only the in-frame ones, with some missing. The V and J calls and clone size were taken over from that table, and D and trimming were inferred from the DNA. The table includes 350,000 or so clones, approximately 88% detected once. One Seattle source followed patients from active infection through their disease course. Notes on this clone: Other DNA sequences within the sample encode an identical CDR3.

Specimen: peripheral blood. The sequence was obtained from a woman under 40 with COVID-19, enrolled during active disease. V is TRBV7-2 and J is TRBJ2-5; 7 positions match TRBD1. The CDR3 spells CASSLGQGETQYF. DNA of the CDR3: TGTGCCAGCAGCTTAGGACAGGGAGAGACCCAGTACTTC. Filled out from reference TRBV7-2 and TRBJ2-5, the complete variable domain reads GAGVSQSPSNKVTEKGKDVELRCDPISGHTALYWYRQSLGQGLEFLIYFQGNSAPDKSGLPSDRFSAERTGGSVSTLTIQRTQQEDSAVYLCASSLGQGETQYFGPGTRLLVL.